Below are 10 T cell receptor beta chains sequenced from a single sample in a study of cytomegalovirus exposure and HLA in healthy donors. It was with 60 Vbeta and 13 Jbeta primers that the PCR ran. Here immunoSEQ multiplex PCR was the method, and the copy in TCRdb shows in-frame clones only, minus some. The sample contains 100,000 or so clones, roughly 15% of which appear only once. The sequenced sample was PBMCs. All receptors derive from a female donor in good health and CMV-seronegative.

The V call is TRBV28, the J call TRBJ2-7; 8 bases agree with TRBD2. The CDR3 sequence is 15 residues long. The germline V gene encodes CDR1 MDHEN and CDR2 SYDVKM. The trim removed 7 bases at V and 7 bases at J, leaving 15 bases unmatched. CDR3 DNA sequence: TGTGCCAGCACCTCCCCCAGCGGGAGAATCGGAGAGCAGTACTTC. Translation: CASTSPSGRIGEQYF.

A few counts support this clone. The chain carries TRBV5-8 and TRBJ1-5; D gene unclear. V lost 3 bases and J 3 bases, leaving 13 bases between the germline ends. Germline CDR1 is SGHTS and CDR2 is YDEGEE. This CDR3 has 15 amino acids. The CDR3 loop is CASSSGWNINQPQHF. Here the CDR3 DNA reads TGTGCCAGCAGCTCGGGATGGAACATCAATCAGCCCCAGCATTTT.

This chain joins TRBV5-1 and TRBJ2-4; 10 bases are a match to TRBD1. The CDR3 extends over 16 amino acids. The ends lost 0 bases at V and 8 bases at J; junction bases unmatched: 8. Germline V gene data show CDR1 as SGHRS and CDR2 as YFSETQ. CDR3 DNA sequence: TGCGCCAGCAGCTTGGACCTTGGGACAGGGGTAGACATTCAGTACTTC. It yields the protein CASSLDLGTGVDIQYF.

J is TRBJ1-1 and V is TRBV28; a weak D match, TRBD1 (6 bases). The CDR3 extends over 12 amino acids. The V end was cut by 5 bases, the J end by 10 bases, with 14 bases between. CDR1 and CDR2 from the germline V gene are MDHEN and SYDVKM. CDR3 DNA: TGTGCCAGCAGTCTCCGACAGGTAGTAGCTTTCTTT. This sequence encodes CASSLRQVVAFF.

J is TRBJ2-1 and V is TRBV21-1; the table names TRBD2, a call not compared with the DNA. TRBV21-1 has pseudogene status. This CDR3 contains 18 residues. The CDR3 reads CASSKRTTSGGAGYEQFF. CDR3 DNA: TGTGCCAGCAGCAAGAGAACTACTAGCGGGGGGGCCGGTTATGAGCAGTTCTTC.

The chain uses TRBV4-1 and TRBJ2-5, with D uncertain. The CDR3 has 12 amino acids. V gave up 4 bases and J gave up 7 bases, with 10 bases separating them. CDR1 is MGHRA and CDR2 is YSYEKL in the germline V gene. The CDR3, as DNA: TGCGCCAGCAGCCCCCCATCGGGGACCCAGTACTTC. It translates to CASSPPSGTQYF.

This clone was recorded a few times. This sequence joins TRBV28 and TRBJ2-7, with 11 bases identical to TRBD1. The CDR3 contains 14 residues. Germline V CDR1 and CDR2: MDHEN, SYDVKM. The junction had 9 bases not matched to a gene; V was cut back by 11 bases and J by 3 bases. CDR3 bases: TGTGCCGGATCATCCGGGACAGGGGGCTACGAGCAGTACTTC. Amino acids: CAGSSGTGGYEQYF.

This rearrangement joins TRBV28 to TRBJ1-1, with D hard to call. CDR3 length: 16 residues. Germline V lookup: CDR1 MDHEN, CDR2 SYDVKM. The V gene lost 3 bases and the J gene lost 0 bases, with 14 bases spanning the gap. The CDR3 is CASSLGGETMNTEAFF. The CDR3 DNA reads TGTGCCAGCAGTTTGGGTGGGGAGACAATGAACACTGAAGCTTTCTTT.

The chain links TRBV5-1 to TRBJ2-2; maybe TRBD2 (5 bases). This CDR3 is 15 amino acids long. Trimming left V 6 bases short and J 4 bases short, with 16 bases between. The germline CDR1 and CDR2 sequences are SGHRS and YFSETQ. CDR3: CASNGDPPGTGELFF. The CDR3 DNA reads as TGCGCCAGCAACGGGGATCCCCCGGGCACCGGGGAGCTGTTTTTT.

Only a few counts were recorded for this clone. Here the CDR3 reads CASSEGLAGVGGFTDTQYF. CDR3 sequence (DNA): TGTGCCAGCAGTGAAGGACTAGCGGGAGTTGGGGGGTTTACAGATACGCAGTATTTT. The V gene is TRBV2, the J gene TRBJ2-3; the match to TRBD2 covers 12 bases. The V gene end was trimmed by 1 base and the J gene end by 3 bases; junction bases not matched to a gene: 11. Germline CDR1 reads SNHLY; CDR2 reads FYNNEI. The CDR3 totals 19 residues.